This T cell receptor (beta chain) originates from a study of OX40 agonist ivuxolimab in advanced cancers. The germline V gene encodes CDR1 WNHNN and CDR2 SYGVQD (reference sequence). With V trimmed by 4 bases and J by 5 bases, 5 bases remained unmatched. The CDR3 runs to 14 residues. This table comes from immunoSEQ multiplex PCR, and its TCRdb copy is limited to in-frame clones, with some not included. The sample carries about 150,000 clones, roughly 94% recorded once. This clone appeared a single time. This sequence joins TRBV10-1 and TRBJ2-1; 7 bases are shared with TRBD2. The specimen comprised CD4+ or CD8+ T cells sorted from blood, sampled in a trial of the OX40 agonist ivuxolimab. This clonotype was sampled from an adult with an advanced solid tumor such as melanoma, head and neck, liver or kidney cancer. CDR3 in amino acids: CASSGSGGHNEQFF. Written as DNA, the CDR3 is TGCGCCAGCAGTGGATCGGGAGGCCACAATGAGCAGTTCTTC.